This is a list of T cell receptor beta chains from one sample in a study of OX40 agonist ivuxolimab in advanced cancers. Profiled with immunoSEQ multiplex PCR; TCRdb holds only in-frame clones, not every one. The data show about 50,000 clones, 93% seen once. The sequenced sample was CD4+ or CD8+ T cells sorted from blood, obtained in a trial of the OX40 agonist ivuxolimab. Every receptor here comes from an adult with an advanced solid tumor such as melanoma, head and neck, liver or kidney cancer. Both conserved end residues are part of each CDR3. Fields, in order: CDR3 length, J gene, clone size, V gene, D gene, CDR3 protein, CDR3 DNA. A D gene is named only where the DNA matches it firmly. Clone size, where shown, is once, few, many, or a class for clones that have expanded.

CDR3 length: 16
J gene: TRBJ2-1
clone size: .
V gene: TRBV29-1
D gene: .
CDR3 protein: CSVDSSGLQSYNEQFF
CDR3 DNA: TGCAGCGTTGACTCGTCGGGACTTCAATCCTACAATGAGCAGTTCTTC

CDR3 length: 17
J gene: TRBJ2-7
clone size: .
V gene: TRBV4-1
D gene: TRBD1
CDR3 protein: CASSQDSDRLIYYEQYF
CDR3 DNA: TGCGCCAGCAGCCAAGACTCGGACAGGCTGATCTACTACGAGCAGTACTTC

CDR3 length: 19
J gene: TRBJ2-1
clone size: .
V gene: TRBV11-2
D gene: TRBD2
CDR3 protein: CASSLERAREGISYNEQFF
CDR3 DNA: TGTGCCAGCAGCTTAGAGCGAGCGCGGGAGGGAATCTCCTACAATGAGCAGTTCTTC

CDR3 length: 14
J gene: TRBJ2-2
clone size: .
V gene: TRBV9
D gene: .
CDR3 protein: CASSAYGNTGELFF
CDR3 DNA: TGTGCCAGCAGCGCCTATGGGAACACCGGGGAGCTGTTTTTT

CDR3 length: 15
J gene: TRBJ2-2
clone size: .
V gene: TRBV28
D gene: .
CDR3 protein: CASSLLTSNTGELFF
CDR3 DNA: TGTGCCAGCAGTTTATTGACTTCCAACACCGGGGAGCTGTTTTTT

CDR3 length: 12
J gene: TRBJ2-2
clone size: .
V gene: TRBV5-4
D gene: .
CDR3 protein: CASSWNTGELFF
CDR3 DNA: TGTGCCAGCAGTTGGAACACCGGGGAGCTGTTTTTT

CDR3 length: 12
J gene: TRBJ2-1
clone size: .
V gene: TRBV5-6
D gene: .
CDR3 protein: CASKSGYNEQFF
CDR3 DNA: TGTGCCAGCAAATCCGGATACAATGAGCAGTTCTTC

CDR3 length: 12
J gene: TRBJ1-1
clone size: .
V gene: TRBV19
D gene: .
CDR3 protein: CASKGQNTEAFF
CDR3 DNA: TGTGCCAGTAAAGGGCAGAACACTGAAGCTTTCTTT

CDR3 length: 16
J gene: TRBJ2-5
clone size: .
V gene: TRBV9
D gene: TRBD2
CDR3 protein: CASSLGGGRALETQYF
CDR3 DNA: TGTGCCAGCAGCCTAGGTGGCGGGAGGGCCTTAGAGACCCAGTACTTC

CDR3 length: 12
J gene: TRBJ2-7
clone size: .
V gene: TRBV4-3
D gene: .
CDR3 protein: CASSQDGSEQYF
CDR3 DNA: TGCGCCAGCAGCCAAGATGGCTCCGAGCAGTACTTC

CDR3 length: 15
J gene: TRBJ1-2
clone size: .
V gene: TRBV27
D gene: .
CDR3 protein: CASSFGAGSNYGYTF
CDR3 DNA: TGTGCCAGCAGTTTTGGGGCAGGGTCTAACTATGGCTACACCTTC

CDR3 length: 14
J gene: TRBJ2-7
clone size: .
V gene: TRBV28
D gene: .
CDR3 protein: CASSFKTTHYEQYF
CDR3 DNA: TGTGCCAGCAGTTTCAAGACTACTCACTACGAGCAGTACTTC

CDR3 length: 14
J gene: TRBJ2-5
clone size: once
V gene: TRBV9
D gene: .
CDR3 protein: CASSVLGQRETQYF
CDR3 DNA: TGTGCCAGCAGCGTATTGGGACAACGAGAGACCCAGTACTTC

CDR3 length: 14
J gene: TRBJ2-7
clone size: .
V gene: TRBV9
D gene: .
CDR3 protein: CASSVEGGSYEQYF
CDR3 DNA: TGTGCCAGCAGCGTAGAAGGGGGTTCATACGAGCAGTACTTC

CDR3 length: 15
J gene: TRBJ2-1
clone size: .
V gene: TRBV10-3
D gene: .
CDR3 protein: CAISEGGNSYNEQFF
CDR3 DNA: TGTGCCATCAGTGAGGGAGGTAACTCCTACAATGAGCAGTTCTTC

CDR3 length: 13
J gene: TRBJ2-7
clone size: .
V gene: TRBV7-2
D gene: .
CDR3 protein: CASSLERVYEQYF
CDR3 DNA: TGTGCCAGCAGCTTAGAACGGGTCTACGAGCAGTACTTC

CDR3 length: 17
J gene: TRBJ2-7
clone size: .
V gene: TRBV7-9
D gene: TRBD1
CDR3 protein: CASSTWDSHLNSYEQCF
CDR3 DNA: TGTGCCAGCAGCACCTGGGACAGCCATCTTAACTCCTACGAGCAGTGCTTC

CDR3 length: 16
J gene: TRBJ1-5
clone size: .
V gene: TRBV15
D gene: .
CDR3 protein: CATSRDRGRGSQPQHF
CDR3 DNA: TGTGCCACCAGCAGAGATCGAGGCAGGGGAAGTCAGCCCCAGCATTTT

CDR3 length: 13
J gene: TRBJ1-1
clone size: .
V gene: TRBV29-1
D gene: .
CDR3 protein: CSVPTEMNTEAFF
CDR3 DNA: TGCAGCGTCCCTACAGAGATGAACACTGAAGCTTTCTTT

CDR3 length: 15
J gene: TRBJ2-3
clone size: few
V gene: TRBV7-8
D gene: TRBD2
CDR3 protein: CASTPTSGVTDTQYF
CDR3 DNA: TGTGCCAGTACCCCGACTAGCGGGGTAACAGATACGCAGTATTTT

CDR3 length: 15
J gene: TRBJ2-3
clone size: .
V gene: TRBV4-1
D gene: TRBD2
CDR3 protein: CASSRAGRFSDTQYF
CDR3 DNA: TGCGCCAGCAGCCGAGCGGGGCGCTTCTCAGATACGCAGTATTTT

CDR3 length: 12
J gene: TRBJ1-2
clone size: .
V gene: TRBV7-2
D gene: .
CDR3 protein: CASSSGNYGYTF
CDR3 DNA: TGTGCCAGCAGCTCCGGGAACTATGGCTACACCTTC